Sequencing of this T cell receptor beta chain was carried out in a study of shared clonotypes between healthy human individuals. On the study more broadly: In total, the donors were a couple of women and a few men aged 18 to 49.

Sequencing used immunoSEQ multiplex PCR; TCRdb keeps in-frame clones, though not all of them. This sample has approximately 1.4 million clones; 95% to 99% occur once, and the top ten carry about 0.4%. This CDR3 region has 15 residues. With 1 base removed from V and 3 bases from J, the gap between germline ends came to 13 bases. CDR1 and CDR2 from the germline V gene are LGHNA and YSLEER. Study conclusions and caveats: Estimated clonotype richness was generally higher in naive than memory subsets. For sorted subsets, rarefaction showed incomplete sequencing despite large depth. Across a handful of donors, naive CD4 shared approximately 4.5%, naive CD8 over 3%, memory CD4 roughly 2.3%, memory CD8 0.35% to 0.5%.

Details on this clone: Its antigen is unidentified.

This sequence joins TRBV4-3 and TRBJ2-7; TRBD2 might be the D (5 bases). The sequenced sample was naive CD4+ T cells sorted from blood. This sample's subset: CD45RA+ positively selected. This clonotype was obtained from a young man in good health. The CDR3 loop reads CASSQVVWGVYEQYF. CDR3 nucleotide sequence: TGCGCCAGCAGCCAAGTCGTGTGGGGAGTCTACGAGCAGTACTTC.